This entry describes one TCR beta chain. The CDR3 is 15 residues long. Germline V gene lookup returns CDR1 SEHNR and CDR2 FQNEAQ (reference sequence). Unmatched junction bases numbered 4, after V lost 1 base and J lost 5 bases. The PCR made use of 60 Vbeta and 13 Jbeta primers. Clones were read by immunoSEQ multiplex PCR, and TCRdb kept only the in-frame ones, dropping some. Among approximately 130,000 clones listed, 85% were seen once. These data come from a study of cytomegalovirus exposure and HLA in healthy donors. Material: PBMCs. V and J are TRBV7-9 and TRBJ1-2; 10 bases agree with TRBD1. The receptor comes from a woman in her twenties or thirties in good health and CMV-seropositive. In DNA form, the CDR3 reads TGTGCCAGCAGCTTAGGACAGGGGGCTGGGTATGGCTACACCTTC. Protein product: CASSLGQGAGYGYTF.